These 7 T cell receptor beta chains originate from one sample sequenced in a study of T cells in tuberculosis. Sequencing used immunoSEQ multiplex PCR; TCRdb keeps in-frame clones, though not all of them. Of 30,000 to 40,000 clones in the sample, approximately 96% were seen once. Material for sequencing was PBMCs. The receptors stem from a donor aged 10-30 years with latent tuberculosis or without tuberculosis infection.

The gene calls are TRBV29-1 and TRBJ1-2; 10 positions match TRBD1. Trimming cost V 6 bases and J 8 bases; bases outside gene matches: 3. The germline V gene encodes CDR1 SQVTM and CDR2 ANQGSEA. This CDR3 comprises 11 residues. This chain's CDR3 is CSVGQGQGYTF. CDR3 bases: TGCAGCGTGGGACAGGGGCAAGGCTACACCTTC.

With respect to this clone: One junction end disagrees with the germline gene, perhaps due to a read error. The rearrangement uses TRBV5-1 and TRBJ2-1; D perhaps matches TRBD1 (6 bases). The CDR3 loop spans 14 amino acids. Germline V gene data show CDR1 as SGHRS and CDR2 as YFSETQ. The CDR3 reads CASNLAGRGNEQFF. In DNA form, the CDR3 reads TGCGCCAGCAACTTGGCGGGCAGGGGCAATGAGCAGTTCTTC.

The count of this clone is one. The CDR3 coding sequence is TGTGCCAGCTCACCCTGGACAGGGACCATGTACGAGCAGTACTTC. As protein: CASSPWTGTMYEQYF. The chain links TRBV18 to TRBJ2-7; TRBD1 matches 8 bases. The CDR3 spans 15 residues. Germline CDR1 is KGHSH and CDR2 is LQKENI. V trimming: 3 bases; J trimming: 4 bases; junction bases outside the gene matches: 8.

The CDR3 DNA is TGCGCCAGCAGCCAATCAGCTAACTATGGCTACACCTTC. As protein: CASSQSANYGYTF. The V call is TRBV4-1, the J call TRBJ1-2; D call uncertain. V was cut by 2 bases and J by 0 bases, with 4 bases left in between. The CDR3 covers 13 residues. The germline V gene has CDR1 MGHRA and CDR2 YSYEKL.

The rearrangement links TRBV9 to TRBJ1-4, with no clear D. This CDR3 region has 13 residues. Trimming left V 0 bases short and J 8 bases short, with 8 bases between. The germline CDR1 and CDR2 sequences are SGDLS and YYNGEE. CDR3 residues: CASSVGGREKLFF. The CDR3 DNA follows: TGTGCCAGCAGCGTAGGAGGGAGAGAAAAACTGTTTTTT.

The chain has TRBV25-1 and TRBJ1-1, with 8 bases that match TRBD1. The CDR3 is made up of 17 amino acids. Trimming cost V 4 bases and J 1 base; bases outside gene matches: 11. Germline values: CDR1 MGHDK, CDR2 SYGVNS. CDR3 DNA: TGTGCCAGCAGTGGGTTCTTCAGAGACAGGGGGAACACTGAAGCTTTCTTT. Its translation: CASSGFFRDRGNTEAFF.

The genes are TRBV5-1 and TRBJ2-6; no firm D call. The CDR3 runs to 16 residues. V dropped 5 bases and J dropped 0 bases, with 12 bases sitting between them. Germline CDR1 reads SGHRS; CDR2 reads YFSETQ. CDR3 sequence reads: CASSSRGSSGANVLTF. The CDR3 DNA is TGCGCCAGCAGTAGTCGCGGCAGCTCTGGGGCCAACGTCCTGACTTTC.